The present TCR beta chain was sequenced within a study of CD8+ T cells in alopecia areata. There are 15 residues in the CDR3. Trimming stripped 1 base from V and 0 bases from J, with 10 bases between. Germline V lookup: CDR1 GTSNPN, CDR2 SVGIG (reference sequence). RNA extraction and reverse transcription yielded cDNA as sequencing template. Profiling relied on immunoSEQ multiplex PCR, and the TCRdb table lists in-frame clones only, not all of them. Of roughly 130,000 clones listed, over 50% are singletons. The sequence came from a human donor with alopecia areata. J is TRBJ1-5 and V is TRBV30; D might be TRBD1 (5 bases). Sequencing was performed on CD4+ T cells sorted from blood, taken at week 0. CDR3 loop: CAWSARGRSNQPQHF. The CDR3 DNA reads as TGTGCCTGGAGTGCGCGGGGACGTAGCAATCAGCCCCAGCATTTT.